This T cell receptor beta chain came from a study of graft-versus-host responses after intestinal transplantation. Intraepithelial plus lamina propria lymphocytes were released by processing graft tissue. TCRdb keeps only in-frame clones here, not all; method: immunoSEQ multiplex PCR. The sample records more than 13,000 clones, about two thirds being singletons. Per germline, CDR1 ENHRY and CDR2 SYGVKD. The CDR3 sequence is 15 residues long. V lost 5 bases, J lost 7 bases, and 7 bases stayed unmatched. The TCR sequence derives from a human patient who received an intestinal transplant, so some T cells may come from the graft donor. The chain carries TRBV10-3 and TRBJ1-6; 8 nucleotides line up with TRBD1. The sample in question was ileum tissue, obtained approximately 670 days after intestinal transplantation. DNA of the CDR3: TGTGCCATCAGTAAGCTGACAGGGGCAAATTCACCCCTCCACTTT. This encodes CAISKLTGANSPLHF.